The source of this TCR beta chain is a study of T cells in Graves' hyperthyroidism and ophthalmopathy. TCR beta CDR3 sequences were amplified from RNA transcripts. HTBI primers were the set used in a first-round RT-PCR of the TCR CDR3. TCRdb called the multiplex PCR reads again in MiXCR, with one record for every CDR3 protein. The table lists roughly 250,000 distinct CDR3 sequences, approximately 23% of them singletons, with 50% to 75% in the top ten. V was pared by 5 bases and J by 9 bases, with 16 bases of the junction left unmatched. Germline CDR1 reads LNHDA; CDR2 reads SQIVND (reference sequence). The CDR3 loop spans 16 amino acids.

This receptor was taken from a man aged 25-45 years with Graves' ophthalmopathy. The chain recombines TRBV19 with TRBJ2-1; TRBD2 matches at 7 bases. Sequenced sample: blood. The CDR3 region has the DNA TGTGCCAGTAGTCCGTCCTCGGCGGGAGTTGTCACTGAGCAGTTCTTC. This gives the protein CASSPSSAGVVTEQFF.